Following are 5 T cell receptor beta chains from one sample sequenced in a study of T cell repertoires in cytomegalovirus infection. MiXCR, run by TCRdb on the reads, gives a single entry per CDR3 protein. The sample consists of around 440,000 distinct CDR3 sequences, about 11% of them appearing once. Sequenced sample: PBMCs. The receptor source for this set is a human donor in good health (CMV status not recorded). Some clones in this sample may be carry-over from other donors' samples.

In nucleotides, the CDR3 is TGTGCCAGCAGCTGGAGGGGAGCGGGAAGCGCCGGGGAGCTGTTTTTT. Its protein product is CASSWRGAGSAGELFF. The chain has TRBV5-5 and TRBJ2-2; 7 nucleotides match TRBD2. V lost 3 bases to trimming and J lost 6 bases; unmatched junction nucleotides: 11. The CDR3 has 16 residues. Germline V gives CDR1 SGHKS, CDR2 YYEKEE (reference sequence).

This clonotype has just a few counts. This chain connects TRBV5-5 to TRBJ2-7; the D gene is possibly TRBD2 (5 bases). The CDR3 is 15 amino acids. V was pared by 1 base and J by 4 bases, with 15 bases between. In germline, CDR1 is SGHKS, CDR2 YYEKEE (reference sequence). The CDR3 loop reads CASSLNPGERYEQYF. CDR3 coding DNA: TGTGCCAGCAGCTTGAATCCCGGGGAGAGGTACGAGCAGTACTTC.

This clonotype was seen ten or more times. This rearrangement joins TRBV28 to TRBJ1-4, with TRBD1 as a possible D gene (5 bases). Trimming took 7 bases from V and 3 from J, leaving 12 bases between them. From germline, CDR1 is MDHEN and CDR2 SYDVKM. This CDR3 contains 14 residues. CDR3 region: CASTADRPNEKLFF. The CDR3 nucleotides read TGTGCCAGCACCGCAGACAGACCTAATGAAAAACTGTTTTTT.

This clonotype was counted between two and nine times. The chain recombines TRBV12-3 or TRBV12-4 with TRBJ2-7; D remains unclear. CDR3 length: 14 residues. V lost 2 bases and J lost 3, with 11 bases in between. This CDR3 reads CASSLLIIGYEQYF. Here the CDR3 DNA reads TGTGCCAGCAGTTTACTTATAATAGGCTACGAGCAGTACTTC.

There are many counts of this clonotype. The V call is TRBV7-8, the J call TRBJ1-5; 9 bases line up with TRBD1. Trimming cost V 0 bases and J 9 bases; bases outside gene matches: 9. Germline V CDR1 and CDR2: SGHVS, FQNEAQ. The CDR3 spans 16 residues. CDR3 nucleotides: TGTGCCAGCAGCTTAGCCGGCGACAGGGGGTTTCGGCCCCAGCATTTT. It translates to CASSLAGDRGFRPQHF.